One sample yielded the 2 T cell receptor beta chains listed below, sequenced in a study of cytomegalovirus exposure and HLA in healthy donors. Researchers ran the PCR with 60 Vbeta and 13 Jbeta primers. The data were produced by immunoSEQ multiplex PCR, yet TCRdb's version contains in-frame clones alone and is incomplete. The sample holds fewer than 200,000 clones, around four fifths seen once. The sample consisted of PBMCs. These receptors were collected from a female donor in good health and CMV-seronegative.

J is TRBJ2-7 and V is TRBV25-1; 11 bases are shared with TRBD2. After removal of 2 bases from V and 2 bases from J, the junction contained 5 bases not matched to a gene. The CDR3 contains 16 residues. Germline loops: CDR1 MGHDK, CDR2 SYGVNS. The CDR3 DNA reads as TGTGCCAGCAGTGAAACTAGCGGGAGTTCCACCTACGAGCAGTACTTC. This codes for CASSETSGSSTYEQYF.

A word on this clone: This CDR3 is also generated by other DNA sequences in the sample. The V call is TRBV7-9, the J call TRBJ2-1, with 8 bases identical to TRBD2. Trimming took 0 bases from V and 4 from J; bases not matched to a gene: 5. The germline V gene encodes CDR1 SEHNR and CDR2 FQNEAQ (reference sequence). The CDR3 totals 16 residues. The DNA for the CDR3 is TGTGCCAGCAGCTTAGCGCTAGCGGGTACTTACAATGAGCAGTTCTTC. This encodes CASSLALAGTYNEQFF.